This T cell receptor (beta chain) is from a study of blood T cell repertoires in COVID-19. V lost 1 base and J lost 2; bases outside the gene matches: 2. The CDR3 extends over 15 amino acids. Germline lookup yields CDR1 LGHDT and CDR2 YNNKEL (reference sequence). The assay was immunoSEQ multiplex PCR, and TCRdb's table has in-frame clones only and misses some. The sample lists 200,000 to 250,000 clones, more than 85% seen once, with over 0.75% in the top ten. This clone appeared a single time. This chain uses TRBV3-1 (or the pseudogene TRBV3-2) with TRBJ2-1, with 7 bases matching TRBD2. This receptor was taken from a man aged 60-69 years with COVID-19, enrolled during active disease. The specimen sequenced was peripheral blood. Here the CDR3 reads CASSQARGAYNEQFF. CDR3 coding DNA: TGTGCCAGCAGCCAAGCACGGGGGGCCTACAATGAGCAGTTCTTC.